Shown below are 12 T cell receptor beta chains from a single sample sequenced in a study of spatial heterogeneity in lung cancer. Via MiXCR, TCRdb re-called the 5' RACE reads, giving one row per CDR3 protein. The sample lists around 1,700 distinct CDR3 sequences, approximately 4.2% occurring once. General observations from the study: The study found that expanded intratumoral alpha and beta TCR counts tracked tumor mutation counts.

No antigen has been assigned to these receptors. Regarding time point: sample taken at primary tumor resection. This specimen consisted of lung tumor tissue, obtained at surgery. The receptor source for this set is a male donor with early-stage non-small cell lung cancer.

The rearrangement uses TRBV6-2 or TRBV6-3 and TRBJ1-2, with a possible D match to TRBD1 (6 bases). V was cut by 1 base and J by 2 bases, with 8 bases left in between. The CDR3 is made up of 14 amino acids. Germline loops: CDR1 MNHEY, CDR2 SVGEGT. CDR3 bases: TGTGCCAGCAGTTACTGGGGGCGGAACTATGGCTACACCTTC. Amino acid sequence: CASSYWGRNYGYTF.

This chain connects TRBV9 to TRBJ2-5, with D unresolved. Looked up from germline, CDR1 is SGDLS and CDR2 is YYNGEE. The CDR3 totals 15 residues. Trimming left V 3 bases short and J 5 bases short, with 17 bases between. CDR3 sequence: CASSAFDRTTETQYF. The CDR3 region has the DNA TGTGCCAGCAGCGCCTTCGATCGCACCACCGAGACCCAGTACTTC.

This clonotype is medium-sized by share. This chain joins TRBV3-1 and TRBJ2-2; D is uncertain. The CDR3 covers 12 residues. Germline-derived CDR1 and CDR2 are LGHDT and YNNKEL (reference sequence). V lost 4 bases, J lost 6 bases, and 6 bases lay in between. CDR3 loop: CASSLGAGELFF. CDR3 in DNA: TGTGCCAGCAGCCTGGGTGCCGGGGAGCTGTTTTTT.

The rearrangement joins TRBV6-5 to TRBJ2-7; 9 nucleotides agree with TRBD2. The CDR3 runs to 14 residues. With 4 bases clipped from V and 3 bases from J, the junction kept 4 bases outside the gene matches. Germline V gene lookup returns CDR1 MNHEY and CDR2 SVGAGI. Here the CDR3 reads CASSFAGGCYEQYF. The CDR3 region has the DNA TGTGCCAGCAGTTTCGCGGGAGGGTGCTACGAGCAGTACTTC.

Sample share makes this clonotype medium-sized. This rearrangement joins TRBV4-2 to TRBJ2-3; a weak D match, TRBD1 (5 bases). The CDR3 runs 14 residues. The V end was cut by 4 bases, the J end by 3 bases, with 11 bases between. CDR1 is LGHNA, CDR2 YNFKEQ, per germline. This chain's CDR3 is CASSPRGATDTQYF. CDR3 coding DNA: TGTGCCAGCAGCCCAAGGGGTGCGACAGATACGCAGTATTTT.

This clonotype is judged medium-sized. The chain carries TRBV7-3 and TRBJ2-1; 7 nucleotides align to TRBD1. The V segment lost 3 bases and the J segment 8 bases; nucleotides outside the gene matches: 4. CDR3 size: 13 residues. The germline V gene has CDR1 SGHTA and CDR2 FQGTGA. The CDR3 DNA reads TGTGCCAGCAGCTTGACAGGGAAGGATGAGCAGTTCTTC. Protein product: CASSLTGKDEQFF.

This clonotype is labeled as medium-sized (0.01 to 0.1%). CDR3 nucleotides: TGTGCCAGCAGTTTTGCCAAGACAGGGAGGGGGCAGCCCCAGCATTTT. This translates into CASSFAKTGRGQPQHF. The genes are TRBV27 and TRBJ1-5, with 7 bases identical to TRBD1. V shed 3 bases and J 7 bases; nucleotides not matched to a gene: 12. The CDR3 runs 16 residues. Germline-derived CDR1 and CDR2 are MNHEY and SMNVEV (reference sequence).

This clonotype came up many times. V and J are TRBV5-1 and TRBJ2-2; D is perhaps TRBD1 or TRBD2 (5 bases each). Germline V gene sequence: CDR1 SGHRS, CDR2 YFSETQ. The CDR3 loop spans 15 amino acids. V was pared by 3 bases and J by 5 bases, with 14 bases between. CDR3 nucleotide sequence: TGCGCCAGCAGCTGGTCCCTAGCAGGGACCGGGGAGCTGTTTTTT. This encodes CASSWSLAGTGELFF. The full variable domain, in which reference TRBV5-1 and TRBJ2-2 provide the parts outside the CDR3, is KAGVTQTPRYLIKTRGQQVTLSCSPISGHRSVSWYQQTPGQGLQFLFEYFSETQRNKGNFPGRFSGRQFSNSRSEMNVSTLELGDSALYLCASSWSLAGTGELFFGEGSRLTVL.

Sample share makes this clonotype medium-sized (0.01 to 0.1%). This chain connects TRBV5-4 to TRBJ1-6; D is uncertain. The CDR3 spans 14 residues. Trimming stripped 4 bases from V and 7 bases from J, with 12 bases between. Looked up from germline, CDR1 is SGHNT and CDR2 is YYREEE (reference sequence). This CDR3 is CASSALVENSPLHF. The CDR3 coding sequence is TGTGCCAGCAGCGCGCTGGTCGAAAATTCACCCCTCCACTTT.

This clonotype is medium-sized in the sample. The chain recombines TRBV4-3 with TRBJ2-2; 8 bases agree with TRBD1. CDR1 is LGHNA and CDR2 is YSLEER in the germline V gene. Losses at the gene ends were 4 bases for V and 2 bases for J; bases not matched to a gene: 3. This CDR3 region has 15 residues. The CDR3 protein is CASSPGQGNTGELFF. The CDR3, as DNA: TGCGCCAGCAGCCCTGGACAGGGAAACACCGGGGAGCTGTTTTTT.

This clonotype was seen ten or more times. J is TRBJ2-5 and V is TRBV7-2; 7 bases align to TRBD1. The V gene end was trimmed by 1 base and the J gene end by 9 bases; junction bases not matched to a gene: 14. The CDR3 length is 16 residues. The V gene's germline CDR1 is SGHTA and CDR2 FQGNSA. CDR3 DNA sequence: TGTGCCAGCAGCTTAGATTCCGGGACAGCCTCAGGGGCCCAGTACTTC. It encodes CASSLDSGTASGAQYF.

This clonotype showed up just a few times. The chain recombines TRBV5-1 with TRBJ2-3, with a weak D call TRBD1 (6 bases). The CDR3 is 14 amino acids. The germline V and J ends were trimmed by 5 bases and 2 bases, with 12 bases remaining between them. Per the germline V gene, CDR1 is SGHRS and CDR2 is YFSETQ. The CDR3 sequence is CASSAGVTTDTQYF. CDR3 DNA: TGCGCCAGCAGTGCAGGGGTGACCACAGATACGCAGTATTTT.